This paragraph covers one T cell receptor beta chain sequence. Antigen specificity is unknown. The data belong to a study of a mutant IDH1 vaccine in newly diagnosed glioma. Study overall: Of the patients given treatment, roughly 60% were male and approximately 40% were female, and a mean age of around 38 years was recorded. Pretreatment consisted of radiotherapy, temozolomide, or both, with most receiving both.

V was pared by 8 bases and J by 4 bases, with 15 bases between. The CDR3 sequence is 14 residues long. Germline V gives CDR1 MNHNS, CDR2 SASEGT. This table comes from immunoSEQ multiplex PCR, and its TCRdb copy is limited to in-frame clones, with some not included. Among some 28,000 clones listed, roughly 80% were seen once. The time point denotes: week 23, last vaccination. Vaccination used 300 ug of mutant IDH1 20-mer peptide per dose, with topical imiquimod. This receptor was taken from a woman in her thirties with glioma. The chain couples TRBV6-1 to TRBJ1-3; the D gene is possibly TRBD1 (5 bases). The input for sequencing was PBMCs, taken from a glioma patient whose treatment included an IDH1 peptide vaccine. CDR3 sequence: CASVRGPGGNTIYF. In DNA, the CDR3 is TGTGCCAGCGTTCGGGGCCCAGGGGGAAACACCATATATTTT.